This T cell receptor (beta chain) was profiled in a study of siplizumab effects on memory and regulatory T cells. Across a few donor pairs, the naive, memory, effector memory and TEMRA subsets were sequenced without stimulation. Deletions cut 3 bases from V and 6 bases from J, with 13 bases between. The CDR3 contains 14 residues. CDR1 is ENHRY and CDR2 is SYGVKD in the germline V gene. The assay was immunoSEQ multiplex PCR, and TCRdb's table has in-frame clones only and misses some. This sample has some 62,000 clones; 70% to 85% occur once, and the top ten carry roughly 0.4%. The TCR originated in a human donor in good health. Sequencing was performed on memory CD4+ T cells sorted from blood. The chain has TRBV10-3 and TRBJ2-3; perhaps TRBD1 as D (5 bases). The CDR3 sequence is CAISESQGFDTQYF. In DNA, the CDR3 is TGTGCCATCAGTGAAAGCCAGGGTTTCGATACGCAGTATTTT.